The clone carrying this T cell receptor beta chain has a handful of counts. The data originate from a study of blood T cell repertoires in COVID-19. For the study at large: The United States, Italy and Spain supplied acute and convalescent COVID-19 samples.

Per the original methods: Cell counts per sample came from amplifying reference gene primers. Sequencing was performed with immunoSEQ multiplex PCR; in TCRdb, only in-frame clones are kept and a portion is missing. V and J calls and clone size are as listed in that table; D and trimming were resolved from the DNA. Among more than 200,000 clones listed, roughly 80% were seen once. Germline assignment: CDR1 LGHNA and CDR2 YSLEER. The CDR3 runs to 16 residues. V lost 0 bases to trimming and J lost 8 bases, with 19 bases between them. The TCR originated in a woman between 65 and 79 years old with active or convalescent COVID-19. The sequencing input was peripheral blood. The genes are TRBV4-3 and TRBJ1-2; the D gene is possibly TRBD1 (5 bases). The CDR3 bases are TGCGCCAGCAGCCAAGATACGGGGGGAAGGGTCTGGGGCTACACCTTC. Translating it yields CASSQDTGGRVWGYTF.